One and the same sample provided the 19 T cell receptor beta chains below, sequenced in a study of T cell changes during pregnancy in multiple sclerosis. The assay was immunoSEQ multiplex PCR, and TCRdb's table has in-frame clones only and misses some. In the table there are around 100,000 clones, roughly 92% of which are singletons. This specimen was peripheral blood, taken in the third trimester of pregnancy. These TCRs come from a female donor with multiple sclerosis, enrolled in a pregnancy study.

The chain employs TRBV18 and TRBJ2-1, with 7 bases matching TRBD1. CDR3 length equals 13 residues. The germline CDR1 and CDR2 sequences are KGHSH and LQKENI. J was trimmed by 5 bases and V by 6 bases; bases with no gene match: 4. The DNA of the CDR3 is TGTGCCAGCTCCACACAGGGGAACAATGAGCAGTTCTTC. Translated: CASSTQGNNEQFF. Together with reference TRBV18 and TRBJ2-1, the CDR3 gives the full variable domain: NAGVMQNPRHLVRRRGQEARLRCSPMKGHSHVYWYRQLPEEGLKFMVYLQKENIIDESGMPKERFSAEFPKEGPSILRIQQVVRGDSAAYFCASSTQGNNEQFFGPGTRLTVL.

The CDR3 is CAWSGERDSNEQFF. CDR3 DNA sequence: TGTGCCTGGAGTGGGGAGCGGGATTCAAATGAGCAGTTCTTC. This rearrangement joins TRBV30 to TRBJ2-1; 7 bases align to TRBD2. With 1 base clipped from V and 7 bases from J, the junction kept 7 bases outside the gene matches. From germline, CDR1 is GTSNPN and CDR2 SVGIG (reference sequence). The CDR3 is made up of 14 amino acids.

V and J are TRBV19 and TRBJ2-2; TRBD1 aligns across 8 bases. The germline CDR1 and CDR2 sequences are LNHDA and SQIVND (reference sequence). This CDR3 is built from 15 residues. After removal of 5 bases from V and 0 bases from J, the junction contained 2 bases not matched to a gene. CDR3 bases: TGTGCCAGTAGTGGACAGGGAACGAACACCGGGGAGCTGTTTTTT. Translating it yields CASSGQGTNTGELFF.

The genes are TRBV15 and TRBJ2-1; a weak D match, TRBD1 (6 bases). The V end lost 0 bases, the J end lost 5 bases, and 11 bases lay between the germline ends. The CDR3 is made up of 15 amino acids. Per germline, CDR1 LNHNV and CDR2 YYDKDF (reference sequence). The CDR3 region is CATSREGARDNEQFF. DNA for the CDR3: TGTGCCACCAGCAGAGAGGGGGCCAGGGACAATGAGCAGTTCTTC.

The rearrangement uses TRBV6-1 and TRBJ1-6; no reliable D call. The CDR3 is 12 amino acids. Trimming removed 1 base at V and 11 bases at J, with 6 bases between. In germline, CDR1 is MNHNS, CDR2 SASEGT. CDR3 in amino acids: CASSEVLAPLHF. The CDR3 DNA sequence: TGTGCCAGCAGTGAAGTCCTTGCACCCCTCCACTTT.

This clone was detected once. V usage is TRBV30 and J usage is TRBJ2-3, with 10 nucleotides matching TRBD2. The CDR3 sequence is 16 residues long. V shed 3 bases and J 6 bases; nucleotides not matched to a gene: 12. Germline loops: CDR1 GTSNPN, CDR2 SVGIG (reference sequence). CDR3 in amino acids: CAWRTGLAEIGDTQYF. CDR3 DNA: TGTGCCTGGAGAACTGGACTAGCGGAGATAGGGGATACGCAGTATTTT. The variable domain in full, with the rest retrieved from reference TRBV30 and TRBJ2-3, is SQTIHQWPATLVQPVGSPLSLECTVEGTSNPNLYWYRQAAGRGLQLLFYSVGIGQISSEVPQNLSASRPQDRQFILSSKKLLLSDSGFYLCAWRTGLAEIGDTQYFGPGTRLTVL.

The genes are TRBV7-2 and TRBJ1-1; maybe TRBD1 (5 bases). Germline values: CDR1 SGHTA, CDR2 FQGNSA. The CDR3 loop spans 13 amino acids. V was clipped by 6 bases and J by 4 bases, with 12 bases between them. The CDR3 protein is CASRGGVITEAFF. The CDR3 coding sequence is TGTGCCAGCAGGGGGGGAGTGATCACTGAAGCTTTCTTT.

The chain recombines TRBV27 with TRBJ1-2; no firm D call. The CDR3 loop spans 13 amino acids. The germline V gene encodes CDR1 MNHEY and CDR2 SMNVEV (reference sequence). Trimming pared 0 bases from V and 2 bases from J, leaving 4 bases between. CDR3 amino acids: CASSLSQNYGYTF. The CDR3 DNA is TGTGCCAGCAGTTTATCCCAAAACTATGGCTACACCTTC.

V is TRBV5-1 and J is TRBJ1-1, with TRBD1 as a possible D gene (5 bases). The V gene's germline CDR1 is SGHRS and CDR2 YFSETQ. V lost 7 bases and J 4 bases, leaving 14 bases between the germline ends. The CDR3 has 13 residues. Written as DNA, the CDR3 is TGCGCCAGCCAATGGGGGGGGAGCACTGAAGCTTTCTTT. Amino acids: CASQWGGSTEAFF. Full variable domain (remainder filled in from reference TRBV5-1 and TRBJ1-1): KAGVTQTPRYLIKTRGQQVTLSCSPISGHRSVSWYQQTPGQGLQFLFEYFSETQRNKGNFPGRFSGRQFSNSRSEMNVSTLELGDSALYLCASQWGGSTEAFFGQGTRLTVV.

V gene TRBV27 combines with J gene TRBJ1-1; no clear D gene. CDR1 is MNHEY, CDR2 SMNVEV, per germline (reference sequence). V dropped 2 bases and J dropped 3 bases, with 7 bases sitting between them. The CDR3 is made up of 13 amino acids. The CDR3 loop is CASSLGPHTEAFF. Written as DNA, the CDR3 is TGTGCCAGCAGTTTAGGGCCACACACTGAAGCTTTCTTT.

The genes are TRBV2 and TRBJ2-2; 9 positions match TRBD2. This CDR3 comprises 14 residues. Losses at the gene ends were 7 bases for V and 5 bases for J; bases not matched to a gene: 5. The V gene's germline CDR1 is SNHLY and CDR2 FYNNEI. Here the CDR3 reads CASTNLAGTGELFF. CDR3 in DNA: TGTGCCAGCACCAACCTAGCGGGGACCGGGGAGCTGTTTTTT.

CDR3 region: CSVRGAAEAFF. The CDR3 coding sequence is TGCAGCGTGCGGGGCGCGGCCGAAGCTTTCTTT. The V call is TRBV29-1, the J call TRBJ1-1, with D perhaps TRBD1 (5 bases). Per the germline V gene, CDR1 is SQVTM and CDR2 is ANQGSEA. The ends were cut back, 6 bases at V and 8 bases at J, with 13 bases in the middle. CDR3 length: 11 amino acids.

The chain combines TRBV5-1 with TRBJ2-1, with D perhaps matching TRBD2 (6 bases). The CDR3 totals 15 residues. The V gene's germline CDR1 is SGHRS and CDR2 YFSETQ. V was pared by 6 bases and J by 7 bases, with 20 bases between. As DNA, the CDR3 is TGCGCCAGCACCTTATACCGGACTAAGAAGAATGAGCAGTTCTTC. Its protein is CASTLYRTKKNEQFF.

J is TRBJ1-1 and V is TRBV2; tentative D call: TRBD1 (5 bases). CDR3 size: 14 residues. Deletions cut 3 bases from V and 5 bases from J, with 13 bases between. The V gene's germline CDR1 is SNHLY and CDR2 FYNNEI. The CDR3 DNA is TGTGCCAGCAGTGATAGGGGCAGGAGAACTGAAGCTTTCTTT. It is translated as CASSDRGRRTEAFF. Full variable domain (rest looked up from reference TRBV2 and TRBJ1-1): EPEVTQTPSHQVTQMGQEVILRCVPISNHLYFYWYRQILGQKVEFLVSFYNNEISEKSEIFDDQFSVERPDGSNFTLKIRSTKLEDSAMYFCASSDRGRRTEAFFGQGTRLTVV.

Only one count was recorded for this clone. V and J are TRBV5-6 and TRBJ2-7, with D possibly TRBD1 on 7 matching bases. The germline gives CDR1 SGHDT, CDR2 YYEEEE. CDR3 length equals 14 residues. V was pared by 3 bases and J by 0 bases, with 10 bases between. The CDR3 here is CASSWGDSSYEQYF. As DNA, the CDR3 is TGTGCCAGCAGCTGGGGGGACAGCTCCTACGAGCAGTACTTC.

The V and J genes are TRBV14 and TRBJ2-1; 7 bases are a match to TRBD2. The CDR3 spans 17 residues. The V and J ends lost 1 base and 0 bases, in that order; junction bases with no gene match: 6. The V gene's germline CDR1 is SGHDN and CDR2 FVKESK. The CDR3 coding sequence is TGTGCCAGCAGCCAAGGAGGTGGCGGGAGCTCCTACAATGAGCAGTTCTTC. Translated: CASSQGGGGSSYNEQFF.

The chain joins TRBV2 to TRBJ1-2; D not resolved. V gave up 3 bases and J gave up 4 bases, with 12 bases separating them. Germline CDR1 is SNHLY and CDR2 is FYNNEI. The CDR3 covers 14 residues. The CDR3 DNA follows: TGTGCCAGCAGTGATAGTTTCCGGGGCTATGGCTACACCTTC. Translation: CASSDSFRGYGYTF.

The sample holds one count of this clone. This CDR3 reads CASGLGQGDTEAFF. CDR3 in DNA: TGTGCTAGTGGTTTGGGACAGGGTGACACTGAAGCTTTCTTT. This chain connects TRBV12-5 to TRBJ1-1; 7 bases agree with TRBD1. CDR3 length: 14 amino acids. With V trimmed by 1 base and J by 3 bases, 2 bases remained unmatched. Germline-derived CDR1 and CDR2 are LGHNT and FRNRAP.

The chain links TRBV27 to TRBJ2-1; 7 positions agree with TRBD2. This CDR3 has 14 residues. Germline CDR1 and CDR2: MNHEY and SMNVEV (reference sequence). The V and J ends lost 9 bases and 7 bases, in that order; junction bases with no gene match: 12. In nucleotides, the CDR3 is TGTGCCAGTAGGCCTCTAGGGAGGGTAAATGAGCAGTTCTTC. It is translated as CASRPLGRVNEQFF.